In its sample, the clone carrying this TCR beta chain ranks as medium-sized. This sample is part of a study of metastatic and nonmetastatic thyroid tumors. All patients reached thyroid surgery having received no treatment beforehand. From the PCR reads, TCRdb re-called clones with MiXCR. The sample comprises about 43,000 clones, 20% to 25% of which are singletons, and around 13% rests with the top ten. The source of this sequence is a female donor with papillary thyroid cancer or a benign thyroid nodule (not recorded which). Some clones in this sample may be carry-over from other donors' samples. The material sequenced was tumor tissue.

The DNA for the CDR3 is TGTGCCAGCAGCTTAGATCTTGCAGGAAACTATGGCTACACCTTC. It translates to CASSLDLAGNYGYTF. The chain couples TRBV11-2 to TRBJ1-2, with no clear D. Trimming pared 0 bases from V and 2 bases from J, leaving 10 bases between. This CDR3 region has 15 residues. The V gene's germline CDR1 is SGHAT and CDR2 FQNNGV.